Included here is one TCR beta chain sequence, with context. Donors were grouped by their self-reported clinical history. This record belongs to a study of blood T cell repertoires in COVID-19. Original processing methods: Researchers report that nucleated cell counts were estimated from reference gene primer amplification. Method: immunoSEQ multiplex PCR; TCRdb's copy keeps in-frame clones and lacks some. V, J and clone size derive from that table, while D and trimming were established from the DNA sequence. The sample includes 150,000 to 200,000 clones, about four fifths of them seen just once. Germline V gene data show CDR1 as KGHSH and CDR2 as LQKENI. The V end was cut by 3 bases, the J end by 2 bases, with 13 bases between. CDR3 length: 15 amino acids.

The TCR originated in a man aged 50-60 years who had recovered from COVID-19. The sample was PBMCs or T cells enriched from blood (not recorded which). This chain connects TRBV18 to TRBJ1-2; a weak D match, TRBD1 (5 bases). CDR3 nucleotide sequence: TGTGCCAGCTCACCGAGCCAGGGTAGGAACTATGGCTACACCTTC. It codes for CASSPSQGRNYGYTF. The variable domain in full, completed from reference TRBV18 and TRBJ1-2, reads NAGVMQNPRHLVRRRGQEARLRCSPMKGHSHVYWYRQLPEEGLKFMVYLQKENIIDESGMPKERFSAEFPKEGPSILRIQQVVRGDSAAYFCASSPSQGRNYGYTFGSGTRLTVV.